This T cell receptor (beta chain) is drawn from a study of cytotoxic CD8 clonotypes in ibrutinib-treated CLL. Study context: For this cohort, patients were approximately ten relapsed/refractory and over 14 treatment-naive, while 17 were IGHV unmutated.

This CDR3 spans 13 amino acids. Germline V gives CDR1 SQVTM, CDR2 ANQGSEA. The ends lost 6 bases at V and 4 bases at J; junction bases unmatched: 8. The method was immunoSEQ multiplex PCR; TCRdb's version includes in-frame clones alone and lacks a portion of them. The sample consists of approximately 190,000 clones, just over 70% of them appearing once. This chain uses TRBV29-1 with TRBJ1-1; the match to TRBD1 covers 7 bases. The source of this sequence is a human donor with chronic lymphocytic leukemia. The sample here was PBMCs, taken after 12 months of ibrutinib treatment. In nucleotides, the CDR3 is TGCAGCGTGTCACAGGGGATTGGCACTGAAGCTTTCTTT. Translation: CSVSQGIGTEAFF.